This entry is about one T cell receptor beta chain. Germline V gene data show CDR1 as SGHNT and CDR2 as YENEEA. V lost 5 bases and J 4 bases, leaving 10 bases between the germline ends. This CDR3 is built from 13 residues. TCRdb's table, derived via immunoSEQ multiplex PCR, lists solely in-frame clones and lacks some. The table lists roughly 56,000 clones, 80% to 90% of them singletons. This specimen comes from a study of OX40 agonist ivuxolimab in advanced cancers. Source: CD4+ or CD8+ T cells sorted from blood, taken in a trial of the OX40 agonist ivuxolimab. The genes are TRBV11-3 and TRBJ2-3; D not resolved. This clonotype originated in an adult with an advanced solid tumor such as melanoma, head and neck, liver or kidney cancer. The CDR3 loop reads CASSRAESDTQYF. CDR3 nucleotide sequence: TGTGCCAGCAGCCGGGCGGAATCAGATACGCAGTATTTT.